Each of the 21 T cell receptor beta chains below was sequenced from the same sample in a study of neurological immune-mediated disorders. TCRdb recomputed calls from the 5' RACE reads with MiXCR, one row per CDR3 protein. The sample carries about 58,000 distinct CDR3 sequences, roughly 2.5% recorded once. Sequencing input: PBMCs. Source of these receptors: a man aged 45 to 65 with multiple sclerosis.

This clonotype was recorded at least ten times. This chain links TRBV18 with TRBJ1-1; D remains ambiguous. CDR1 and CDR2 (germline): KGHSH, LQKENI. The CDR3 extends over 13 amino acids. Trimming took 2 bases from V and 4 from J, leaving 8 bases between them. Here the CDR3 reads CASSPEQGTEAFF. The CDR3 nucleotides are TGTGCCAGCTCACCAGAGCAAGGCACTGAAGCTTTCTTT.

Many counts were recorded for this clonotype. The rearrangement uses TRBV6-5 and TRBJ1-5; 9 bases map to TRBD1. Germline values: CDR1 MNHEY, CDR2 SVGAGI. This CDR3 is 18 amino acids long. The J segment lost 0 bases and the V segment lost 5 bases, leaving 11 bases of the junction unmatched. The CDR3 sequence: CASSPDRGLGYSNQPQHF. The DNA for the CDR3 is TGTGCCAGCAGTCCGGACAGGGGATTGGGGTATAGCAATCAGCCCCAGCATTTT.

This clonotype was seen many times. The chain has TRBV18 and TRBJ2-7; possible D gene TRBD2, 6 bases. Trimming shortened V by 1 base and J by 7 bases, and 17 bases separated the two germline ends. Germline CDR1 and CDR2: KGHSH and LQKENI. CDR3 length: 15 amino acids. CDR3 in amino acids: CASSPLGTSAREQYF. In nucleotides, the CDR3 is TGTGCCAGCTCACCACTTGGGACTTCCGCGCGAGAGCAGTACTTC.

There are many counts of this clonotype. The chain has TRBV20-1 and TRBJ2-7; maybe TRBD2 (5 bases). Germline loops: CDR1 DFQATT, CDR2 SNEGSKA (reference sequence). V lost 2 bases and J lost 3, with 5 bases in between. The CDR3 length is 11 residues. The CDR3 loop is CSARSGYEQYF. The CDR3 DNA follows: TGCAGTGCTAGAAGCGGCTACGAGCAGTACTTC.

This clonotype was seen at least ten times. This chain uses TRBV5-1 with TRBJ2-7; D ambiguous. This CDR3 has 12 amino acids. Germline V gene lookup returns CDR1 SGHRS and CDR2 YFSETQ. The V gene lost 4 bases and the J gene lost 6 bases, with 11 bases spanning the gap. The CDR3: CASSAPSTEQYF. The CDR3 nucleotides are TGCGCCAGCAGCGCTCCCAGCACCGAGCAGTACTTC.

This clonotype was seen many times. The chain employs TRBV6-5 and TRBJ1-2; 10 bases match TRBD1. Germline V gene data show CDR1 as MNHEY and CDR2 as SVGAGI. The CDR3 runs to 13 residues. The ends lost 7 bases at V and 7 bases at J; junction bases unmatched: 6. CDR3 protein: CASNPRQGAGYTF. The CDR3 nucleotides read TGTGCCAGCAACCCTCGACAGGGGGCTGGCTACACCTTC.

The gene calls are TRBV18 and TRBJ1-1; perhaps TRBD1 as D (5 bases). Germline CDR1 reads KGHSH; CDR2 reads LQKENI. This CDR3 has 13 amino acids. The V gene lost 2 bases and the J gene lost 8 bases, with 12 bases spanning the gap. The CDR3 DNA sequence: TGTGCCAGCTCACCAGGGCAGGGACGAGAAGCTTTCTTT. Encoded protein: CASSPGQGREAFF.

This clonotype was seen repeatedly, ten times or more. The chain uses TRBV20-1 and TRBJ2-7; D is ambiguous. The CDR3 loop spans 13 amino acids. Per germline, CDR1 DFQATT and CDR2 SNEGSKA (reference sequence). The V gene lost 1 base and the J gene lost 5 bases, with 12 bases spanning the gap. The CDR3 nucleotides are TGCAGTGCTAGAGGAGAAAGAGAGCACGAGCAGTACTTC. Translating gives CSARGEREHEQYF.

This clonotype was counted ten times or more. This chain uses TRBV27 with TRBJ2-5; D is unclear. With 4 bases removed from V and 5 bases from J, the gap between germline ends came to 11 bases. The CDR3 contains 13 residues. Germline V lookup: CDR1 MNHEY, CDR2 SMNVEV (reference sequence). The CDR3, as DNA: TGTGCCAGCAGTTCCCCCTTTTGGGAGACCCAGTACTTC. Protein: CASSSPFWETQYF.

This clonotype was observed a few times. The chain employs TRBV20-1 and TRBJ2-3; D is unresolved. This CDR3 is 13 amino acids long. CDR1 is DFQATT and CDR2 is SNEGSKA in the germline V gene (reference sequence). Trimming removed 7 bases from V and 1 base from J, with 12 bases in between. The CDR3 coding sequence is TGCAGTGACCCAGGTACCGGCACAGATACGCAGTATTTT. Its translation: CSDPGTGTDTQYF.

This clonotype was counted many times. The chain combines TRBV20-1 with TRBJ2-5; 7 nucleotides agree with TRBD1. This CDR3 region has 13 residues. The V segment lost 3 bases and the J segment 2 bases; nucleotides outside the gene matches: 3. Per the germline V gene, CDR1 is DFQATT and CDR2 is SNEGSKA (reference sequence). The CDR3 sequence is CSARTGSQETQYF. CDR3 nucleotides: TGCAGTGCTAGGACAGGGAGTCAAGAGACCCAGTACTTC.

This clonotype has ten or more counts. The gene calls are TRBV12-3 or TRBV12-4 and TRBJ1-5; perhaps TRBD1 as D (5 bases). The V gene lost 2 bases and the J gene lost 6 bases, with 11 bases spanning the gap. The CDR3 sequence is 14 residues long. The DNA for the CDR3 is TGTGCCAGCAGTTTAAGTATGGGGGTTCAGCCCCAGCATTTT. Amino acid sequence: CASSLSMGVQPQHF.

Ten or more counts support this clonotype. The chain combines TRBV7-7 with TRBJ2-5; perhaps TRBD1 as D (6 bases). Between the trimmed V and J ends, which lost 5 bases and 1 base, there was a span of 11 bases. The CDR3 has 14 residues. CDR1 SSHAT and CDR2 FNYEAQ come from the germline V gene (reference sequence). CDR3 nucleotides: TGTGCCAGCAGCGAACAGGGAACCCAAGAGACCCAGTACTTC. Translation: CASSEQGTQETQYF.

This clonotype was recorded many times. The V call is TRBV29-1, the J call TRBJ2-7, with D perhaps matching TRBD2 (5 bases). The germline V gene encodes CDR1 SQVTM and CDR2 ANQGSEA. Trimming shortened V by 5 bases and J by 4 bases, and 12 bases separated the two germline ends. The CDR3 loop spans 12 amino acids. The DNA of the CDR3 is TGCAGCGTTCGTGGAGGACCTTACGAGCAGTACTTC. As protein: CSVRGGPYEQYF.

In this sample, this clonotype turned up many times. The chain combines TRBV6-1 with TRBJ2-2; 10 bases map to TRBD1. CDR1 and CDR2 (germline): MNHNS, SASEGT. The CDR3 spans 16 residues. Trimming took 4 bases from V and 5 from J; bases not matched to a gene: 7. The DNA for the CDR3 is TGTGCCAGCAGTGTGTTCGGGACAGGGGCGACCGGGGAGCTGTTTTTT. As protein: CASSVFGTGATGELFF.

This clonotype was found many times. V gene TRBV7-9 combines with J gene TRBJ2-3; D is uncertain. The CDR3 extends over 15 amino acids. Looked up from germline, CDR1 is SEHNR and CDR2 is FQNEAQ (reference sequence). Trimming cost V 2 bases and J 2 bases, with 11 bases left between them. In DNA form, the CDR3 reads TGTGCCAGCAGCTTATCCGGGCCGGACACAGATACGCAGTATTTT. Its translation is CASSLSGPDTDTQYF.

This clonotype appeared many times. The V and J genes are TRBV25-1 and TRBJ2-5; D may be TRBD1 or TRBD2 (5 bases each). With 2 bases removed from V and 3 bases from J, the gap between germline ends came to 7 bases. The CDR3 sequence is 13 residues long. Germline values: CDR1 MGHDK, CDR2 SYGVNS. The CDR3 is CASSEGGEETQYF. The CDR3 nucleotides read TGTGCCAGCAGTGAAGGGGGAGAAGAGACCCAGTACTTC.

This clonotype appeared many times. The chain joins TRBV5-1 to TRBJ2-2; 7 bases agree with TRBD2. Germline V gives CDR1 SGHRS, CDR2 YFSETQ. This CDR3 contains 13 residues. J gave up 6 bases and V 4 bases, and 3 bases lay outside the gene matches. DNA of the CDR3: TGCGCCAGCAGCCGACGGGGGGCCGGGGAGCTGTTTTTT. This encodes CASSRRGAGELFF. Full variable domain (rest looked up from reference TRBV5-1 and TRBJ2-2): KAGVTQTPRYLIKTRGQQVTLSCSPISGHRSVSWYQQTPGQGLQFLFEYFSETQRNKGNFPGRFSGRQFSNSRSEMNVSTLELGDSALYLCASSRRGAGELFFGEGSRLTVL.

This clonotype was detected many times. V is TRBV9 and J is TRBJ2-7; 10 nucleotides agree with TRBD1. Germline V gene data show CDR1 as SGDLS and CDR2 as YYNGEE. Losses at the gene ends were 0 bases for V and 7 bases for J; bases not matched to a gene: 4. The CDR3 is 14 amino acids. Written as DNA, the CDR3 is TGTGCCAGCAGCGTAGAGACAGGGGGCCGGGAGCAGTACTTC. Translating it yields CASSVETGGREQYF.

Many counts were recorded for this clonotype. CDR3 coding DNA: TGTGCCAGCCGCCAAAATGAAAAACTGTTTTTT. It translates to CASRQNEKLFF. The rearrangement links TRBV27 to TRBJ1-4; D is unclear. The CDR3 length is 11 residues. The germline V gene encodes CDR1 MNHEY and CDR2 SMNVEV (reference sequence). The germline V and J ends were trimmed by 8 bases and 5 bases, with 6 bases remaining between them.

This clonotype was detected many times. The junction departs from germline at one end; a sequencing error may be responsible. The chain combines TRBV14 with TRBJ2-2; possibly TRBD2 for D (5 bases). Germline V lookup: CDR1 SGHDN, CDR2 FVKESK. CDR3 size: 13 residues. CDR3 residues: CASSQTGTGVLFF. The CDR3 DNA is TGTGCCAGCAGCCAAACGGGTACCGGGGTGCTGTTTTTT.